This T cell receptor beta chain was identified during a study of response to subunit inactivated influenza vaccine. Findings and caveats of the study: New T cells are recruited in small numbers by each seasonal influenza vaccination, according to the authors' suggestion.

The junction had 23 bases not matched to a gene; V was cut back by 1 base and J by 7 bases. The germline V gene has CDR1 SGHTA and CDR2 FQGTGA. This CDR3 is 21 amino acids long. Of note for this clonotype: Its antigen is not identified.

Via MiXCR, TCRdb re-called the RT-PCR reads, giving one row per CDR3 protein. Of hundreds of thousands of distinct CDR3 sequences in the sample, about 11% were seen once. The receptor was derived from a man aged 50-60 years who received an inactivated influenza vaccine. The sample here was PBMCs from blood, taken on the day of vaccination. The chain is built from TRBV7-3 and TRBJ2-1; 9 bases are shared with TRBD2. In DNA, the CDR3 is TGTGCCAGCAGCTTAAACCCCTTACCTAAATATGTGGCGGGAGGGATGAATGAGCAGTTCTTC. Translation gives CASSLNPLPKYVAGGMNEQFF.